The text below deals with one T cell receptor beta chain. Seattle patient enrollment occurred during active infection, with longitudinal follow-up thereafter. Using immunoSEQ multiplex PCR, the repertoire was profiled, and TCRdb retains in-frame clones only, with some absent. The sample holds 130,000 to 150,000 clones, 80% to 90% seen once. These data originate in a study of blood T cell repertoires in COVID-19. About the research overall: The study drew acute and convalescent COVID-19 samples from the United States, Italy and Spain. T cells, B-cell-depleted T cells, or PBMCs supplied cDNA or gDNA.

Germline V CDR1 and CDR2: SGHNT, YYREEE (reference sequence). V lost 4 bases and J 1 base, leaving 11 bases between the germline ends. This CDR3 comprises 14 residues. This TCR came from a woman aged 55-70 years with COVID-19, enrolled during active disease. The V and J genes are TRBV5-4 and TRBJ1-1; D gene ambiguous. The sequencing input was peripheral blood. The CDR3 nucleotides are TGTGCCAGCAGCCCCGACACCACGAACACTGAAGCTTTCTTT. It translates to CASSPDTTNTEAFF.